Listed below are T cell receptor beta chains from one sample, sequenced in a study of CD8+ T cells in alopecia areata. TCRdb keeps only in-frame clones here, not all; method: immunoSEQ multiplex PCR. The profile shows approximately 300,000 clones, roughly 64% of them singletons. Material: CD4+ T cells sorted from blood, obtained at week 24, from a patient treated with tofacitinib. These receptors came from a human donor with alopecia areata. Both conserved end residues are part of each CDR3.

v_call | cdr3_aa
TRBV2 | CASGDPSFNSPLHF
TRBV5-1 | CASLFGTPGDTQYF
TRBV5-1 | CASSLDLEGTQYF
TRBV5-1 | CASSPPGGPGHTQYF
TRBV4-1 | CASSQPNRGRKYGYTF
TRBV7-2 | CASSLLGTTQETQYF
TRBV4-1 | CASSQEGRTGGTYGYTF
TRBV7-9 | CASSLSSYNEQFF
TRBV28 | CASHGGRPSYEQYF
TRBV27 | CASSVSGSQGRSPLHF
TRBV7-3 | CASSFYRGRNTEAFF
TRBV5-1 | CASSDYNEQFF
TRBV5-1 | CASSLESGGPYNEQFF
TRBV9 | CASSVGQGNYEQYF
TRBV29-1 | CSVDLGQNTEAFF
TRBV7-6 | CASSLAPSGADEQFF
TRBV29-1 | CSSRGSGGETQYF
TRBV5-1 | CASSLQSATSMNTEAFF
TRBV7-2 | CASSLASQITPLHF
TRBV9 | CASSVGGPETQYF
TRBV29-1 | CSVERDRAFF
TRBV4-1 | CASSQTRDRVPNTEAFF
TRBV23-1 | CASREGQVPRDSQETQYF
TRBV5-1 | CASSLASANNEQFF
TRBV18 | CASTGQANYGYTF
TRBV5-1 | CASRRGTGELFF
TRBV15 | CATSGGFGGEQYF
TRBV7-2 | CASSMTDTEAFF
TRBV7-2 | CASSLRLGDGETQYF
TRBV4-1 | CASSQDDYDYEQYF
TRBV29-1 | CSVARAPNTGELFF
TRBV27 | CASKAGGPLRYEQYF
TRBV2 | CASTQEIAGGRGYTF
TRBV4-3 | CASSQDWVGGSGNTIYF
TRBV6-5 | CASKTQYQETQYF
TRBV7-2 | CASSFDRSRQPQHF
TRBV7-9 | CASSLAGGYNSPLHF
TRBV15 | CATSRDLTELYGYTF
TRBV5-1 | CASSLHSGRGDTQYF
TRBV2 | CASRGTVNTGELFF
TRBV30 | CAWSKPSPGPSYEQYF
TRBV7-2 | CASSLGVLAKNIQYF
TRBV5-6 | CASGILAGAHETQYF
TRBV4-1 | CASSQVMGRYEQYF
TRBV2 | CASTPPTDGSGANVLTF
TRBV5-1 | CASRPLISSYGYTF
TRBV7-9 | CASSSRTGGYEQYF
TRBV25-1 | CASSTAGFEETQYF
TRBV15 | CATSDALRDLYGYTF
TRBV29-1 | CSVDLGQYQETQYF
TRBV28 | CASSSSGTTKNIQYF
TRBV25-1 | CASSAQTGSSGANVLTF
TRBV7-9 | CASSLEVASDTQYF
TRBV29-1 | CSAHSYGYTF
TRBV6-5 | CASSVPGQGGETQYF